The 30 T cell receptor beta chains below were found in one sample sequenced in a study of shared clonotypes between healthy human individuals. Only in-frame clones appear in the TCRdb table, and some are missing; sequencing was by immunoSEQ multiplex PCR. Seen here are 2 million to 3 million clones, approximately 93% observed once, and the top ten hold 0.35% to 0.45%. Sequenced input: naive CD4+ T cells from PBMCs. Described subset: CD45RA+ positively selected. The receptors derive from a man in his late teens or twenties in good health. Some clones in this sample may be carry-over from other donors' samples.

CDR3 loop: CASSLLSGNTIYF. CDR3 DNA sequence: TGTGCCAGCAGTCTTTTATCTGGAAACACCATATATTTT. The rearrangement joins TRBV7-2 to TRBJ1-3; D uncertain. V lost 6 bases and J lost 1, with 7 bases in between. CDR1 and CDR2 from the germline V gene are SGHTA and FQGNSA. The CDR3 loop spans 13 amino acids. The complete variable domain, with remaining parts taken from reference TRBV7-2 and TRBJ1-3, reads GAGVSQSPSNKVTEKGKDVELRCDPISGHTALYWYRQSLGQGLEFLIYFQGNSAPDKSGLPSDRFSAERTGGSVSTLTIQRTQQEDSAVYLCASSLLSGNTIYFGEGSWLTVV.

This clone appeared once. The gene calls are TRBV15 and TRBJ1-1, with a tentative D call TRBD1 (5 bases). V was cut by 3 bases and J by 4 bases, with 9 bases left in between. CDR3 length equals 13 residues. CDR1 and CDR2 (germline): LNHNV, YYDKDF (reference sequence). CDR3 loop: CATSSFGGTEAFF. In DNA form, the CDR3 reads TGTGCCACCAGCAGCTTCGGGGGCACTGAAGCTTTCTTT.

The chain uses TRBV6-6 and TRBJ2-7, with a tentative D call TRBD2 (6 bases). V lost 4 bases and J 0 bases, leaving 10 bases between the germline ends. The CDR3 runs to 14 residues. Germline CDR1 and CDR2: MNHNY and SVGAGI (reference sequence). DNA of the CDR3: TGTGCCAGCAGTTCCGCGGACTACTCCTACGAGCAGTACTTC. Amino acid sequence: CASSSADYSYEQYF.

This clone has a single count. The chain is built from TRBV7-3 and TRBJ1-1, with D unresolved. V lost 1 base, J lost 3 bases, and 12 bases lay in between. The V gene's germline CDR1 is SGHTA and CDR2 FQGTGA. There are 15 residues in the CDR3. CDR3 protein: CASSLNVNRDTEAFF. Written as DNA, the CDR3 is TGTGCCAGCAGCTTAAATGTAAACCGGGACACTGAAGCTTTCTTT. Combining the CDR3 with reference TRBV7-3 and TRBJ1-1 gives the whole variable domain GAGVSQTPSNKVTEKGKYVELRCDPISGHTALYWYRQSLGQGPEFLIYFQGTGAADDSGLPNDRFFAVRPEGSVSTLKIQRTERGDSAVYLCASSLNVNRDTEAFFGQGTRLTVV.

The chain employs TRBV5-1 and TRBJ2-2, with D perhaps TRBD2 (7 bases). CDR3 length: 15 residues. Trimming removed 3 bases at V and 7 bases at J, with 16 bases between. The germline gives CDR1 SGHRS, CDR2 YFSETQ. The CDR3 reads CASSSPEGGDGELFF. For the CDR3, the DNA is TGCGCCAGCAGCTCCCCAGAGGGGGGGGACGGGGAGCTGTTTTTT.

With regard to this clone: Other nucleotide sequences from this sample produce the same CDR3. The chain employs TRBV5-4 and TRBJ2-1; TRBD2 aligns across 14 bases. CDR3 size: 17 residues. The J segment lost 0 bases and the V segment lost 4 bases, leaving 3 bases of the junction unmatched. Germline V lookup: CDR1 SGHNT, CDR2 YYREEE (reference sequence). CDR3 coding DNA: TGTGCCAGCAGCCTAGGGACTAGCGGGGGCTCCTACAATGAGCAGTTCTTC. Its protein product is CASSLGTSGGSYNEQFF.

V gene TRBV28 combines with J gene TRBJ2-7; 13 bases agree with TRBD2. J lost 5 bases, V lost 7 bases, and 8 bases had no gene match. Germline V gene sequence: CDR1 MDHEN, CDR2 SYDVKM. This CDR3 is 15 amino acids long. The CDR3, as DNA: TGTGCCAGCAAACTAGCGGGAGGGCCTTGGGACGAGCAGTACTTC. Residues: CASKLAGGPWDEQYF.

This chain uses TRBV18 with TRBJ2-3, with D perhaps matching TRBD1 (5 bases). Germline lookup yields CDR1 KGHSH and CDR2 LQKENI. The CDR3 consists of 12 residues. The V and J ends lost 5 bases and 6 bases respectively, with 9 bases between them. The CDR3 sequence is CASSAKGDTQYF. The CDR3 region has the DNA TGTGCCAGCTCAGCGAAGGGGGATACGCAGTATTTT.

J is TRBJ2-3 and V is TRBV14; D gene ambiguous. Per germline, CDR1 SGHDN and CDR2 FVKESK. V gave up 1 base and J gave up 2 bases, with 16 bases separating them. The CDR3 totals 17 residues. The CDR3 DNA is TGTGCCAGCAGCCAAGGCTCGGGTCTAGAATTCACAGATACGCAGTATTTT. Its protein is CASSQGSGLEFTDTQYF.

V is TRBV18 and J is TRBJ2-5; 9 bases agree with TRBD1. Looked up from germline, CDR1 is KGHSH and CDR2 is LQKENI. The CDR3 has 16 amino acids. V shed 3 bases, J shed 5 bases, and the junction held 10 bases outside the gene matches. Here the CDR3 DNA reads TGTGCCAGCTCACCCACAGGGGGCGCTTTAAGGGAGACCCAGTACTTC. Amino acid sequence: CASSPTGGALRETQYF.

The chain combines TRBV5-4 with TRBJ2-6, with D unclear. There are 15 residues in the CDR3. The germline V gene has CDR1 SGHNT and CDR2 YYREEE (reference sequence). Trimming removed 2 bases from V and 0 bases from J, with 6 bases in between. This CDR3 reads CASSFRGSGANVLTF. CDR3 coding DNA: TGTGCCAGCAGCTTCCGTGGCTCTGGGGCCAACGTCCTGACTTTC.

The table lists this clone with a count of one. The chain carries TRBV14 and TRBJ1-2, with D perhaps matching TRBD1 (5 bases). Trimming left V 4 bases short and J 1 base short, with 10 bases between. The CDR3 length is 14 residues. CDR1 SGHDN and CDR2 FVKESK come from the germline V gene. CDR3 DNA sequence: TGTGCCAGCAGCCGGGGCCGGAATAACTATGGCTACACCTTC. This translates into CASSRGRNNYGYTF.

V is TRBV7-2 and J is TRBJ2-4; D is tentatively TRBD1 or TRBD2 (5 bases each). The V end lost 5 bases, the J end lost 8 bases, and 16 bases lay between the germline ends. Per germline, CDR1 SGHTA and CDR2 FQGNSA. The CDR3 loop spans 14 amino acids. DNA for the CDR3: TGTGCCAGCAGCCTAAGCGCCGGGGCAGACATTCAGTACTTC. This gives the protein CASSLSAGADIQYF.

The V call is TRBV5-1, the J call TRBJ1-3; no firm D call. The CDR3 has 15 amino acids. V dropped 1 base and J dropped 7 bases, with 15 bases sitting between them. Per germline, CDR1 SGHRS and CDR2 YFSETQ. CDR3 sequence reads: CASSLSVEMGNTIYF. The CDR3 DNA follows: TGCGCCAGCAGCTTGTCCGTTGAGATGGGGAACACCATATATTTT.

The rearrangement uses TRBV27 and TRBJ2-3, with TRBD1 matching 7 bases. V lost 4 bases, J lost 6 bases, and 7 bases stayed unmatched. This CDR3 is built from 14 residues. The V gene's germline CDR1 is MNHEY and CDR2 SMNVEV (reference sequence). The CDR3 DNA sequence: TGTGCCAGCAGTTCCTTAGGGGGCCGGGATACGCAGTATTTT. Amino acid sequence: CASSSLGGRDTQYF.

This clone was counted many times. This same CDR3 is encoded by further DNA sequences in the sample. The genes are TRBV5-1 and TRBJ2-2, with D tentatively TRBD1 (5 bases). With 3 bases removed from V and 6 bases from J, the gap between germline ends came to 9 bases. The CDR3 consists of 13 residues. CDR1 and CDR2 (germline): SGHRS, YFSETQ. CDR3 bases: TGCGCCAGCAGCTCCAGGGTGGCCGGGGAGCTGTTTTTT. Its protein product is CASSSRVAGELFF.

The genes are TRBV21-1 and TRBJ2-7; the table's D call of TRBD1 was not tested on the DNA. TRBV21-1 is an annotated pseudogene. The CDR3 contains 14 residues. The CDR3 region is CASSNGGHTYEQYF. The CDR3 DNA reads as TGTGCCAGCAGCAATGGGGGCCACACCTACGAGCAGTACTTC.

J is TRBJ1-2 and V is TRBV29-1; 8 nucleotides match TRBD1. V gave up 7 bases and J gave up 7 bases; unmatched junction bases: 11. The CDR3 is 13 residues long. Germline V lookup: CDR1 SQVTM, CDR2 ANQGSEA. Written as DNA, the CDR3 is TGCAGCGAGAGCGGGACAGGCACTATTGGCTACACCTTC. This sequence encodes CSESGTGTIGYTF.

The chain couples TRBV18 to TRBJ2-5; D gene uncertain. With 2 bases removed from V and 4 bases from J, the gap between germline ends came to 14 bases. The CDR3 loop spans 15 amino acids. The V gene's germline CDR1 is KGHSH and CDR2 LQKENI. CDR3: CASSPIRTSPETQYF. CDR3 nucleotide sequence: TGTGCCAGCTCACCAATCCGGACCTCACCAGAGACCCAGTACTTC.

This clone was observed a single time. The V call is TRBV6-1, the J call TRBJ2-3, with 7 bases identical to TRBD2. Trimming cost V 6 bases and J 4 bases; bases outside gene matches: 4. Germline CDR1 is MNHNS and CDR2 is SASEGT. The CDR3 extends over 13 amino acids. The DNA for the CDR3 is TGTGCCAGCAGCGAGGGAGGGTCAGATACGCAGTATTTT. Protein product: CASSEGGSDTQYF.

CDR3 nucleotide sequence: TGTGCCAGCAGCACGGGTGCGGGAGGGTACCAAGAGACCCAGTACTTC. Translated, it gives CASSTGAGGYQETQYF. The genes are TRBV5-4 and TRBJ2-5; TRBD2 aligns across 9 bases. Germline lookup yields CDR1 SGHNT and CDR2 YYREEE (reference sequence). The length of the CDR3 is 16 residues. V trimming: 4 bases; J trimming: 0 bases; junction bases outside the gene matches: 7.

The gene calls are TRBV11-2 and TRBJ2-7, with TRBD1 matching over 11 bases. The CDR3 has 15 amino acids. Losses at the gene ends were 4 bases for V and 1 base for J; bases not matched to a gene: 3. CDR1 is SGHAT and CDR2 is FQNNGV in the germline V gene. As DNA, the CDR3 is TGTGCCAGCAGCTCCGGGACAGGGGGGTCCTACGAGCAGTACTTC. Its protein product is CASSSGTGGSYEQYF.

V gene TRBV4-1 combines with J gene TRBJ2-2; 12 positions match TRBD2. The CDR3 totals 17 residues. Germline-derived CDR1 and CDR2 are MGHRA and YSYEKL. The V and J ends lost 3 bases and 2 bases, in that order; junction bases with no gene match: 4. The DNA for the CDR3 is TGCGCCAGCAGCCACCCTAGCGGGAGGGGAAACACCGGGGAGCTGTTTTTT. It encodes CASSHPSGRGNTGELFF.

This chain connects TRBV7-3 to TRBJ2-1, with TRBD2 identical over 7 bases. Germline CDR1 is SGHTA and CDR2 is FQGTGA. This CDR3 is 16 amino acids long. Trimming cost V 5 bases and J 3 bases; bases outside gene matches: 10. CDR3 in amino acids: CASSPRRAGVYNEQFF. CDR3 nucleotides: TGTGCCAGCAGCCCACGTCGTGCGGGAGTCTACAATGAGCAGTTCTTC.

The genes are TRBV12-5 and TRBJ1-3, with TRBD1 identical over 7 bases. Germline CDR1 reads LGHNT; CDR2 reads FRNRAP. CDR3 length equals 16 residues. V was clipped by 5 bases and J by 2 bases; unmatched bases: 9. The CDR3 DNA reads as TGTGCTAGTGGTCTCACAGGGGAACTAGCTGGAAACACCATATATTTT. Translating gives CASGLTGELAGNTIYF.

J is TRBJ1-5 and V is TRBV1; the table's D call, TRBD1, was not checked against the DNA. TRBV1 is noted as a pseudogene. The CDR3 is 17 residues long. The CDR3 DNA sequence: TGCACCAGCAGCCAAACGCGGACAGGGATTAGCAATCAGCCCCAGCATTTT. This codes for CTSSQTRTGISNQPQHF.

This clone has just a few counts. The chain links TRBV2 to TRBJ1-1; D perhaps matches TRBD1 (6 bases). V was pared by 5 bases and J by 0 bases, with 13 bases between. The CDR3 length is 15 residues. CDR1 is SNHLY and CDR2 is FYNNEI in the germline V gene. The CDR3 sequence: CASSIKQGLNTEAFF. The CDR3 region has the DNA TGTGCCAGCAGTATAAAGCAGGGGTTGAACACTGAAGCTTTCTTT.

The chain combines TRBV5-1 with TRBJ2-1, with 12 nucleotides matching TRBD2. The length of the CDR3 is 16 residues. Germline loops: CDR1 SGHRS, CDR2 YFSETQ. After removal of 4 bases from V and 3 bases from J, the junction contained 5 bases not matched to a gene. CDR3 amino acids: CASSRLLAGGYNEQFF. DNA of the CDR3: TGCGCCAGCAGCAGGCTACTAGCGGGAGGCTACAATGAGCAGTTCTTC.

The rearrangement links TRBV7-9 to TRBJ2-5; 7 bases are shared with TRBD2. The J call is uncertain, as TRBJ2-7 better fits the DNA end. The CDR3 consists of 17 residues. Germline CDR1 SEHNR, CDR2 FQNEAQ (reference sequence). The CDR3 loop reads CASSGSTTSDSSYEQYF. In DNA, the CDR3 is TGTGCCAGCAGCGGATCGACAACTAGCGATAGCTCCTACGAGCAGTACTTC.

V and J are TRBV7-3 and TRBJ1-5, with 8 bases identical to TRBD1. This CDR3 is 13 amino acids long. With 2 bases clipped from V and 7 bases from J, the junction kept 1 base outside the gene matches. Germline CDR1 reads SGHTA; CDR2 reads FQGTGA. The CDR3 bases are TGTGCCAGCAGCTTACGACAGGGGCAGCCCCAGCATTTT. It is translated as CASSLRQGQPQHF. The full variable domain, in which reference TRBV7-3 and TRBJ1-5 provide the parts outside the CDR3, is GAGVSQTPSNKVTEKGKYVELRCDPISGHTALYWYRQSLGQGPEFLIYFQGTGAADDSGLPNDRFFAVRPEGSVSTLKIQRTERGDSAVYLCASSLRQGQPQHFGDGTRLSIL.